This T cell receptor (beta chain) is drawn from a study of molecular identifiers for immune sequencing clone quantification. Study-wide background: For replicates, RNA isolated from 20,000 or 100,000 naive CD8 cells was divided into five portions, of which four were sequenced.

The CDR3 contains 14 residues. V was trimmed by 3 bases and J by 5 bases, leaving 12 bases between them. Germline CDR1 and CDR2: SGHAT and FQNNGV. The table lists this clonotype with many counts. Antigen unknown. Whole-study results and caveats: Effector cells had over 99% of their molecules in clones above 20 RNA copies, while naive cells had under 1%.

MiXCR, applied by TCRdb to the PCR reads, yields one record per CDR3 protein. The sample has 40,000 or so distinct CDR3 sequences, 15% to 20% seen once. This TCR was recovered from a human donor in good health. Some libraries in this study had Jurkat cell RNA spiked in. The V call is TRBV11-2, the J call TRBJ2-3; D is uncertain. Sequencing used naive CD8+ T cells from blood, with Jurkat cell RNA spiked in. Stated subset: FACS-sorted CD8+CD4-CCR7+CD45RA+ naive T cells. CDR3 sequence reads: CASSLANSGDTQYF. Written as DNA, the CDR3 is TGTGCCAGCAGCTTGGCGAATTCGGGAGATACGCAGTATTTT.